These T cell receptor beta chains were read from a single sample in a study of OX40 agonist ivuxolimab in advanced cancers. Libraries were prepared by immunoSEQ multiplex PCR; TCRdb keeps only in-frame clonotypes and omits some of them. The profile covers 70,000 or so clones, with around 83% appearing a single time and 2% to 2.5% taken by the ten largest. Sequencing was performed on CD4+ or CD8+ T cells sorted from blood, taken in a trial of the OX40 agonist ivuxolimab. These receptors all come from an adult with an advanced solid tumor such as melanoma, head and neck, liver or kidney cancer. Both conserved end residues are part of each CDR3. Fields, in order: V gene, D gene, J gene, clone size, CDR3 DNA, CDR3 protein. The D gene is left open where the match is weak. Clone size, where shown, is once, few, many, or a class for clones that have expanded.

>TRBV19|-|TRBJ1-4|-
TGTGCCAGTAGTTTCCTCGGGGCTGCAACTAATGAAAAACTGTTTTTT
CASSFLGAATNEKLFF
>TRBV5-1|-|TRBJ2-2|-
TGCGCCAGCAGTGAGGTGAACACCGGGGAGCTGTTTTTT
CASSEVNTGELFF
>TRBV9|-|TRBJ1-1|-
TGTGCCAGCAGCGTAGATCCTGACGGGTACACTGAAGCTTTCTTT
CASSVDPDGYTEAFF
>TRBV10-2|-|TRBJ1-1|-
TGCGCCAGTTTCCAGGGGAGTAACACTGAAGCTTTCTTT
CASFQGSNTEAFF
>TRBV28|TRBD1|TRBJ1-2|-
TGTGCCAGCAGCCGCGGACAGGGGAATGGCTACACCTTC
CASSRGQGNGYTF
>TRBV7-6|TRBD1|TRBJ2-5|-
TGTGCCAGCAGCTGGGACAGGGGGAGGTTGGAGACCCAGTACTTC
CASSWDRGRLETQYF
>TRBV7-3|TRBD2|TRBJ2-1|-
TGTGCCAGCAGCCCCGGCGGTAGCGGGGGGATGGTTGAGCAGTTCTTC
CASSPGGSGGMVEQFF
>TRBV27|-|TRBJ1-3|-
TGTGCCAGCAGTTTATCGGCGGGGGCGAGCTCTGGAAACACCATATATTTT
CASSLSAGASSGNTIYF
>TRBV27|TRBD2|TRBJ2-2|-
TGTGCCATACCGAGCGGGAGAGGGGACGGGGAGCTGTTTTTT
CAIPSGRGDGELFF
>TRBV18|-|TRBJ1-2|-
TGTGCCAGCTCACCAGGGCCCAACTATGGCTACACCTTC
CASSPGPNYGYTF
>TRBV28|TRBD2|TRBJ2-5|-
TGTGCCAGCAGCCTGGGGACTAGCGGGAGGGCTGGGGAGACCCAGTACTTC
CASSLGTSGRAGETQYF
>TRBV4-1|-|TRBJ2-3|few
TGCGCCAGCAGCCAACTCCTAGTTAACACAGATACGCAGTATTTT
CASSQLLVNTDTQYF
>TRBV20-1|-|TRBJ1-2|-
TGCAGTGCCGGGCCCCCGGGGGGCTACACCTTC
CSAGPPGGYTF
>TRBV2|TRBD1|TRBJ2-1|-
TGTGCCACCCAGGGACAGGGGGCTCATGAGCAGTTCTTC
CATQGQGAHEQFF
>TRBV5-6|TRBD2|TRBJ2-7|-
TGTGCCAGCAGCCGGACTAGCGGGAGGACGGGGTACGAGCAGTACTTC
CASSRTSGRTGYEQYF
>TRBV27|-|TRBJ2-5|-
TGTGCCAGCAGTTTTTTTGCGCAGCAAGAGACCCAGTACTTC
CASSFFAQQETQYF
>TRBV4-1|-|TRBJ1-3|-
TGCGCCAGCAGCCAAGGACACTCTGGAAACACCATATATTTT
CASSQGHSGNTIYF
>TRBV6-1|-|TRBJ1-2|-
TGTGCCAGCAAAAACGACCCGGGGGGCAACTATGGCTACACCTTC
CASKNDPGGNYGYTF
>TRBV18|-|TRBJ2-7|-
TGTGCCAGCTCACCAGGGGTAGCCTACGAGCAGTACTTC
CASSPGVAYEQYF
>TRBV4-2|-|TRBJ1-2|-
TGTGCCAGCAGCTTAGGAGGGGAGGCGGGAGGCTACACCTTC
CASSLGGEAGGYTF
>TRBV2|-|TRBJ2-7|-
TGTGCCAGCACCCCTGAAGGGGGAGGTTCCTACGAGCAGTACTTC
CASTPEGGGSYEQYF
>TRBV2|TRBD1|TRBJ1-5|-
TGTGCCAGCAGTCGAGAGGACAGGGAGGGTCAGCCCCAGCATTTT
CASSREDREGQPQHF
>TRBV2|TRBD1|TRBJ2-6|-
TGTGCCAGCAGTGGGAGACAGGGGGCGCTCTCTGGGGCCAACGTCCTGACTTTC
CASSGRQGALSGANVLTF
>TRBV27|TRBD2|TRBJ2-1|few
TGTGCCAGCAATCCCTTAGCGGGAAGAGGGTACAATGAGCAGTTCTTC
CASNPLAGRGYNEQFF
>TRBV5-4|TRBD1|TRBJ2-3|few
TGTGCCAGCAGCCTCCCCGGGACAGAGACAGATACGCAGTATTTT
CASSLPGTETDTQYF
>TRBV19|-|TRBJ2-2|-
TGTGCCAGTAGTATTTGGCAGGGATTCACCGGGGAGCTGTTTTTT
CASSIWQGFTGELFF
>TRBV12-5|-|TRBJ1-6|-
TGTGCTAGTGGTACAGGGCTTCGATATAATTCACCCCTCCACTTT
CASGTGLRYNSPLHF
>TRBV5-1|TRBD2|TRBJ2-2|-
TGCGCCAGCAGCTCCGGGGGGGACACCGGGGAGCTGTTTTTT
CASSSGGDTGELFF
>TRBV5-1|TRBD1|TRBJ2-5|-
TGCGCCAGCAGCCAGGGACAGGCCGAAGAGACCCAGTACTTC
CASSQGQAEETQYF
>TRBV6-5|-|TRBJ2-3|-
TGTGCCAGCAGTTACCAACTTAGCACAGATACGCAGTATTTT
CASSYQLSTDTQYF
>TRBV5-6|TRBD1|TRBJ1-1|-
TGTGCCAGCAGCTGGGGACAGATGGACACTGAAGCTTTCTTT
CASSWGQMDTEAFF
>TRBV7-9|TRBD1|TRBJ2-5|-
TGTGCCAGCAGCCCTAGGACAGGGGGTTTCACCCAGTACTTC
CASSPRTGGFTQYF
>TRBV2|TRBD1|TRBJ2-3|-
TGTGCCAGCAGTCAACAGGGGGAGGCAGATACGCAGTATTTT
CASSQQGEADTQYF
>TRBV2|TRBD1|TRBJ2-1|once
TGTGCCAGCAGCTATCCGGGACAGGGGAAGGGTGAGCAGTTCTTC
CASSYPGQGKGEQFF
>TRBV28|-|TRBJ2-5|-
TGTGCCAGCAGTTTATTCTACCAAGAGACCCAGTACTTC
CASSLFYQETQYF
>TRBV4-2|TRBD2|TRBJ2-1|-
TGTGCCAGCAGCCAAGATGGGGGAAGCCTAAGCGGGAGGGCCGGTAATGAGCAGTTCTTC
CASSQDGGSLSGRAGNEQFF
>TRBV6-1|TRBD1|TRBJ2-7|-
TGTGCCAGCAGCATGACAGGGCCAGCCTACGAGCAGTACTTC
CASSMTGPAYEQYF